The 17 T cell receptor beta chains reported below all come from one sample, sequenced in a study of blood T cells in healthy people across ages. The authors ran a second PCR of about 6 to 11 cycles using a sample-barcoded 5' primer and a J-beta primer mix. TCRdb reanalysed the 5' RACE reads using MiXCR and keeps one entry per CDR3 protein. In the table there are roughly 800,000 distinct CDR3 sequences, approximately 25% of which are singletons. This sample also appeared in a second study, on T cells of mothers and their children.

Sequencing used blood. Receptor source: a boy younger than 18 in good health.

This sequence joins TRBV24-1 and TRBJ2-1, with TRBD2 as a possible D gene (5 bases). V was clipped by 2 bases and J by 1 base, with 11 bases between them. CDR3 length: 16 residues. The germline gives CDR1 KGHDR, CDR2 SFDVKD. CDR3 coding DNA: TGTGCCACCAGTGATTCCGCTAGCAATTCCTACAATGAGCAGTTCTTC. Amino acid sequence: CATSDSASNSYNEQFF.

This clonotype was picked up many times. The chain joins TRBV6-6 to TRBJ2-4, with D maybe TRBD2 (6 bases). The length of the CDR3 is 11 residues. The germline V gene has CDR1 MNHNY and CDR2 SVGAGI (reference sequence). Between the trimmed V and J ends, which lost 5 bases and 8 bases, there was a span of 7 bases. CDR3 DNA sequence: TGTGCCAGCAGTCCGGGGGACATTCAGTACTTC. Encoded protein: CASSPGDIQYF.

CDR3 coding DNA: TGTGCCAGCAGCAACCGTGGTGGGCTTTATGGCTACACCTTC. Protein sequence: CASSNRGGLYGYTF. The V and J genes are TRBV7-2 and TRBJ1-2; no clear D. Germline CDR1 and CDR2: SGHTA and FQGNSA. CDR3 size: 14 residues. V was cut by 5 bases and J by 5 bases, with 15 bases left in between.

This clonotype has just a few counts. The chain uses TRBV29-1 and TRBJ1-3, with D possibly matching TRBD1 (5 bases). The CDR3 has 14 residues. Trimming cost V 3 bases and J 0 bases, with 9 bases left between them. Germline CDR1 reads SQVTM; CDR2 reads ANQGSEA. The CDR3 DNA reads TGCAGCGTTGATACGGACAACTCTGGAAACACCATATATTTT. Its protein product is CSVDTDNSGNTIYF.

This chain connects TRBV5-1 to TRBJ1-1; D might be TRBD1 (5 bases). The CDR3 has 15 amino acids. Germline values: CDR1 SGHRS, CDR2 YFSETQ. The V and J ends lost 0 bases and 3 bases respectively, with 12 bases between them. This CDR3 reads CASSLGSSGYTEAFF. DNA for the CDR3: TGCGCCAGCAGCTTGGGATCCTCAGGGTACACTGAAGCTTTCTTT.

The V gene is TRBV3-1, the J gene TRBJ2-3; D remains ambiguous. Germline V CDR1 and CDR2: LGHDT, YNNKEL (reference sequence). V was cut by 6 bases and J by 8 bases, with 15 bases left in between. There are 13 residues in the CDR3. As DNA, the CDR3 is TGTGCCAGCAGAGGCCCCCCGGGTGGTACGCAGTATTTT. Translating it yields CASRGPPGGTQYF.

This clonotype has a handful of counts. As DNA, the CDR3 is TGTGCCAGCAGTTCTGAGGGTGAAAAACTGTTTTTT. This gives the protein CASSSEGEKLFF. V gene TRBV12-3 or TRBV12-4 combines with J gene TRBJ1-4, with unresolved D. The CDR3 extends over 12 amino acids. Trimming took off 4 bases at V and 7 bases at J, with 7 bases between the two ends.

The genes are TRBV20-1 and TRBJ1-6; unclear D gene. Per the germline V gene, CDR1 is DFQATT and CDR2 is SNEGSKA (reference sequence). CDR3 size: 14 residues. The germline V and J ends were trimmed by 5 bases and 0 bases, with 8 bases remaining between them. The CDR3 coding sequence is TGCAGTGCTCCCAAGGGCTCCTATAATTCACCCCTCCACTTT. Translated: CSAPKGSYNSPLHF.

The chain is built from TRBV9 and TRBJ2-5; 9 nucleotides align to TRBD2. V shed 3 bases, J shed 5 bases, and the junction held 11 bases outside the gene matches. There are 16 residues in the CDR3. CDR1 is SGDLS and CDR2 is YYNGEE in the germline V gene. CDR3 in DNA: TGTGCCAGCAGCGCCGGGACTAGCAGCCTGATGGAGACCCAGTACTTC. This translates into CASSAGTSSLMETQYF. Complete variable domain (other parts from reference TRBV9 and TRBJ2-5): DSGVTQTPKHLITATGQRVTLRCSPRSGDLSVYWYQQSLDQGLQFLIQYYNGEERAKGNILERFSAQQFPDLHSELNLSSLELGDSALYFCASSAGTSSLMETQYFGPGTRLLVL.

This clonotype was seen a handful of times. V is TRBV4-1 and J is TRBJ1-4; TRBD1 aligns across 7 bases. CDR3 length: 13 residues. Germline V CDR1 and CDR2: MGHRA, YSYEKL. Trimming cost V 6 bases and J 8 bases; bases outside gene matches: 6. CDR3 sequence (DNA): TGCGCCAGCAGACAATCAGGGGGAGAAAAACTGTTTTTT. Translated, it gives CASRQSGGEKLFF.

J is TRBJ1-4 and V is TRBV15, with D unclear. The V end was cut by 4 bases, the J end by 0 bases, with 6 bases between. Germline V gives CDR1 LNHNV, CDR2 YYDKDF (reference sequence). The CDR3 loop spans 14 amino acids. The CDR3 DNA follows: TGTGCCACCAGCACCATCGCAACTAATGAAAAACTGTTTTTT. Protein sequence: CATSTIATNEKLFF.

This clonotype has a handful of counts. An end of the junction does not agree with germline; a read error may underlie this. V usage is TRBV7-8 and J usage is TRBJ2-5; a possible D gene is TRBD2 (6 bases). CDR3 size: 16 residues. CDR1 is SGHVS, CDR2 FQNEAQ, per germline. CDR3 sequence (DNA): TGTGCCAGCAGCGTACCTAGCGCCAGGGCTGGGGAGACTCAGTACTTC. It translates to CASSVPSARAGETQYF.

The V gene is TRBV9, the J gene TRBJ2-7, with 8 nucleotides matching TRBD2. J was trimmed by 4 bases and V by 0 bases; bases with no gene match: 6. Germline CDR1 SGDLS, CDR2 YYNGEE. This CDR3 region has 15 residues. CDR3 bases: TGTGCCAGCAGCGTAGAAGCGGGAGATTCATACGAGCAGTACTTC. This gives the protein CASSVEAGDSYEQYF.

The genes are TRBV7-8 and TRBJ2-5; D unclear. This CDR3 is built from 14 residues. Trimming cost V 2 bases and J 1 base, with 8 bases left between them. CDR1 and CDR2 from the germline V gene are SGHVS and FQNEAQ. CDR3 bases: TGTGCCAGCAGCTTAAGTCAACCCCAAGAGACCCAGTACTTC. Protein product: CASSLSQPQETQYF.

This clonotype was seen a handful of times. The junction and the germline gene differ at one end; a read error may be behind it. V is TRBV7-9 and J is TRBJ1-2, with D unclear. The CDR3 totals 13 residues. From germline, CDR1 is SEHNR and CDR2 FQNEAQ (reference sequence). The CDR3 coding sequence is TGCGCCAGCAGCTCCACCGAGTACTCTGGCTACACCTTC. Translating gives CASSSTEYSGYTF.

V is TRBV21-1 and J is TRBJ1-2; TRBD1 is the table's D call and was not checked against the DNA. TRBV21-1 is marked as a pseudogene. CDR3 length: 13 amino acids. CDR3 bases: TGTGCCAGCAGAGACAGGCCAAGCTATGGCTACACCTTC. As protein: CASRDRPSYGYTF.

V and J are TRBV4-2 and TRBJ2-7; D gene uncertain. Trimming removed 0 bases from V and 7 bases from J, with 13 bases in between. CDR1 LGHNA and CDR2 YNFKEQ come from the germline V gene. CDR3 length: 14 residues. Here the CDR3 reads CASSQDRRPGEQYF. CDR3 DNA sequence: TGTGCCAGCAGCCAAGATCGCCGACCCGGGGAGCAGTACTTC.